This passage covers 8 T cell receptor beta chains from one sample sequenced in a study of blood T cell dynamics during melanoma immunotherapy. As for time point: pre-treatment baseline. Assay: immunoSEQ multiplex PCR; the TCRdb copy retains only in-frame clones and omits some. The repertoire consists of 3,500 to 5,000 clones, with approximately 97% occurring once and the leading ten covering 0.95% to 1.5%. This sample comprised effector memory CD8+ T cells from blood, obtained from a patient treated with checkpoint blockade. These receptor sequences come from a human donor with melanoma.

The V gene is TRBV5-4, the J gene TRBJ2-7; D gene ambiguous. The CDR3 spans 17 residues. V was shortened by 1 base and J by 1 base, with 18 bases between the two germline ends. Germline CDR1 and CDR2: SGHNT and YYREEE (reference sequence). The DNA of the CDR3 is TGTGCCAGCAGCTTGCGGCACCCGGGCAATCCTTCCTACGAGCAGTACTTC. Its translation is CASSLRHPGNPSYEQYF.

The V gene is TRBV13, the J gene TRBJ2-7; weak D call: TRBD1 (6 bases). The ends were cut back, 5 bases at V and 1 base at J, with 15 bases in the middle. Germline V gene lookup returns CDR1 PRHDT and CDR2 FYEKMQ (reference sequence). The CDR3 spans 15 residues. CDR3 nucleotide sequence: TGTGCCAGCAGCGTCCGAAGGACAGCTTCCTACGAGCAGTACTTC. As protein: CASSVRRTASYEQYF.

This chain links TRBV4-1 with TRBJ1-4; the D gene is possibly TRBD1 (5 bases). The CDR3 extends over 16 amino acids. Germline V gene sequence: CDR1 MGHRA, CDR2 YSYEKL. V was clipped by 0 bases and J by 3 bases, with 11 bases between them. The CDR3 DNA reads TGCGCCAGCAGCCAAGATTTGCGGGGGTCTAATGAAAAACTGTTTTTT. Residues: CASSQDLRGSNEKLFF.

This chain joins TRBV27 and TRBJ2-1; 12 nucleotides align to TRBD2. CDR1 is MNHEY and CDR2 is SMNVEV in the germline V gene (reference sequence). J was trimmed by 4 bases and V by 2 bases; bases with no gene match: 6. The CDR3 extends over 17 amino acids. The CDR3 coding sequence is TGTGCCAGCAGTTTAATCCTAGCGGGAGGGCCATACAATGAGCAGTTCTTC. This codes for CASSLILAGGPYNEQFF.

The chain joins TRBV9 to TRBJ2-7, with a weak D call TRBD2 (6 bases). CDR1 and CDR2 from the germline V gene are SGDLS and YYNGEE. This CDR3 is built from 14 residues. V lost 7 bases to trimming and J lost 6 bases, with 20 bases between them. In DNA form, the CDR3 reads TGTGCCAGCCCCCCGAGGGCCAGGGACTGCGAGCAGTACTTC. Translated: CASPPRARDCEQYF. The full variable domain, completed using reference TRBV9 and TRBJ2-7, is DSGVTQTPKHLITATGQRVTLRCSPRSGDLSVYWYQQSLDQGLQFLIQYYNGEERAKGNILERFSAQQFPDLHSELNLSSLELGDSALYFCASPPRARDCEQYFGPGTRLTVT.

This CDR3 reads CASREVGDEQFF. For the CDR3, the DNA is TGTGCCAGCAGGGAGGTTGGGGATGAGCAGTTCTTC. The chain employs TRBV2 and TRBJ2-1; possible D gene TRBD2, 5 bases. CDR3 size: 12 residues. The V end lost 6 bases, the J end lost 8 bases, and 11 bases lay between the germline ends. Germline V lookup: CDR1 SNHLY, CDR2 FYNNEI.

This chain joins TRBV19 and TRBJ2-7; TRBD1 aligns across 9 bases. There are 13 residues in the CDR3. Germline loops: CDR1 LNHDA, CDR2 SQIVND (reference sequence). The ends lost 8 bases at V and 5 bases at J; junction bases unmatched: 7. The CDR3 region is CASSGQGAHEQYF. As DNA, the CDR3 is TGTGCCAGTTCGGGACAGGGAGCCCACGAGCAGTACTTC.

The genes are TRBV4-2 and TRBJ1-2; 7 nucleotides line up with TRBD1. Trimming at V came to 0 bases and at J to 4 bases, leaving 5 bases not matched to a gene. This CDR3 spans 15 amino acids. Germline V gene sequence: CDR1 LGHNA, CDR2 YNFKEQ. The CDR3 region is CASSQDGQALYGYTF. The CDR3 DNA reads TGTGCCAGCAGCCAAGATGGACAGGCGCTCTATGGCTACACCTTC.